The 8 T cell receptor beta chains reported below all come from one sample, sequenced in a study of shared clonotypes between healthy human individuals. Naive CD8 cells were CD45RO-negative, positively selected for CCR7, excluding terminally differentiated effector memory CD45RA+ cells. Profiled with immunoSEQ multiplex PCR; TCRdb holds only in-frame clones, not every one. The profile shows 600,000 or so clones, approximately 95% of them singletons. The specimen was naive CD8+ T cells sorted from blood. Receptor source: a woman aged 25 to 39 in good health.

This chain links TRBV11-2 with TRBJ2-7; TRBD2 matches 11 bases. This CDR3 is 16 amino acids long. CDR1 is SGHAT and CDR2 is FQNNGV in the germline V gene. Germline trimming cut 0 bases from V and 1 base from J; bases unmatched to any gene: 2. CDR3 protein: CASSLEGLAVSYEQYF. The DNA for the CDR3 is TGTGCCAGCAGCTTAGAGGGACTAGCGGTATCCTACGAGCAGTACTTC.

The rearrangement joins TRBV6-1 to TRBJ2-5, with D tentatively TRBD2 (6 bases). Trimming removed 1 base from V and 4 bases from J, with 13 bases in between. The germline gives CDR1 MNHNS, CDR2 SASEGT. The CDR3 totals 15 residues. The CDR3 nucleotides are TGTGCCAGCAGTGAAGGGAGGGGAGAAGGAGAGACCCAGTACTTC. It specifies CASSEGRGEGETQYF.

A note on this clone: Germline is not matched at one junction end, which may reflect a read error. CDR3 loop: CASSHRSTSSHEQYF. Here the CDR3 DNA reads TGTGCCAGTAGTCATAGGAGCACTAGCTCCCACGAGCAGTACTTC. J is TRBJ2-7 and V is TRBV19, with D possibly TRBD2 on 6 matching bases. This CDR3 has 15 residues. CDR1 is LNHDA and CDR2 is SQIVND in the germline V gene (reference sequence).

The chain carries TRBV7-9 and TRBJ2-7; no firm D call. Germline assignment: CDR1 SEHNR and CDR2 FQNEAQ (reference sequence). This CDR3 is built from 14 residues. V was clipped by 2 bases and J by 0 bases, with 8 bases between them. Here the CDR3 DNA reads TGTGCCAGCAGCTTAACCGGGTACTCCTACGAGCAGTACTTC. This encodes CASSLTGYSYEQYF.

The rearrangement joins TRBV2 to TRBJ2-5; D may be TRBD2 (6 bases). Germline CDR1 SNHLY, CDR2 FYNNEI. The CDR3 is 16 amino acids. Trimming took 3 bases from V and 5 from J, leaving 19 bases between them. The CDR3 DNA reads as TGTGCCAGCAGTGACCCCCACCTGGGCGGGGACGAGACCCAGTACTTC. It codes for CASSDPHLGGDETQYF.

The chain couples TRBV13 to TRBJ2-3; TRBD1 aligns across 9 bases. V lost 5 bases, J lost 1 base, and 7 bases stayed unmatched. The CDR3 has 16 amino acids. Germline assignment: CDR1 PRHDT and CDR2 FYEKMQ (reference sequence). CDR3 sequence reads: CASSLRRDRGTDTQYF. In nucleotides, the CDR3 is TGTGCCAGCAGCCTACGGCGGGACAGGGGCACAGATACGCAGTATTTT. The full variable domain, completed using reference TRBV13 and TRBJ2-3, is AAGVIQSPRHLIKEKRETATLKCYPIPRHDTVYWYQQGPGQDPQFLISFYEKMQSDKGSIPDRFSAQQFSDYHSELNMSSLELGDSALYFCASSLRRDRGTDTQYFGPGTRLTVL.

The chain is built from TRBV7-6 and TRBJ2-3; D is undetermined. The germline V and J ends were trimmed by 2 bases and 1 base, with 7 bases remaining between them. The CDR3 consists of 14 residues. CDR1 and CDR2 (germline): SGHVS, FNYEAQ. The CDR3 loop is CASSLQSGTDTQYF. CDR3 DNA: TGTGCCAGCAGCTTACAGAGCGGCACAGATACGCAGTATTTT.

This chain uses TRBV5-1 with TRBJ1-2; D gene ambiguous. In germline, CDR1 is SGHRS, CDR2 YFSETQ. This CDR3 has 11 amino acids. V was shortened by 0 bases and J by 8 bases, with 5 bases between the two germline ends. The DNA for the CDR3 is TGCGCCAGCAGCTTGGGAAGCGGCTACACCTTC. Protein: CASSLGSGYTF.